The next 27 T cell receptor beta chains were all read from a single sample in a study of CD8+ T cells in alopecia areata. cDNA prepared by RNA extraction and subsequent reverse transcription served as the template for sequencing. Measured with immunoSEQ multiplex PCR; TCRdb has only the in-frame clones, and not every one. The sample includes roughly 140,000 clones, under 60% of them seen just once. The sample here was CD8+ T cells sorted from blood, taken at week 0. The receptors come from a human donor with alopecia areata.

On this clone itself: With a far larger clone one base away, a read error is the likely cause. V usage is TRBV27 and J usage is TRBJ2-1; TRBD2 aligns across 8 bases. The CDR3 spans 14 residues. Germline loops: CDR1 MNHEY, CDR2 SMNVEV (reference sequence). Trimming at V came to 2 bases and at J to 4 bases, leaving 1 base not matched to a gene. In DNA, the CDR3 is TGTGCCAGCAGTTTAGCGGGGGGATACAATGAGCAGTTCTTC. Its translation: CASSLAGGYNEQFF.

A few counts support this clone. This chain connects TRBV6-1 to TRBJ2-1; 8 bases are a match to TRBD2. The trim removed 2 bases at V and 0 bases at J, leaving 0 bases unmatched. This CDR3 spans 15 amino acids. Germline V lookup: CDR1 MNHNS, CDR2 SASEGT. The CDR3 protein is CASSELAGSYNEQFF. The CDR3 nucleotides read TGTGCCAGCAGTGAACTAGCGGGCTCCTACAATGAGCAGTTCTTC.

Only one count was recorded for this clone. The genes are TRBV4-3 and TRBJ1-6, with D tentatively TRBD1 (5 bases). V gave up 0 bases and J gave up 8 bases, with 11 bases separating them. CDR3 length equals 15 residues. The germline CDR1 and CDR2 sequences are LGHNA and YSLEER. DNA for the CDR3: TGCGCCAGCAGCCAAGATCTCGGGGGTTATTCACCCCTCCACTTT. It specifies CASSQDLGGYSPLHF.

This clone has more than one count but fewer than ten. This chain connects TRBV14 to TRBJ1-2; 11 bases match TRBD1. V gave up 6 bases and J gave up 0 bases; unmatched junction bases: 12. This CDR3 region has 18 residues. Per the germline V gene, CDR1 is SGHDN and CDR2 is FVKESK. The CDR3 spells CASSRTWDRGSANYGYTF. The CDR3, as DNA: TGTGCCAGCAGTCGGACGTGGGACAGGGGGTCCGCTAACTATGGCTACACCTTC.

CDR3 in amino acids: CASRASDPDTQYF. CDR3 coding DNA: TGTGCCAGTAGGGCCTCGGACCCAGATACGCAGTATTTT. This chain connects TRBV2 to TRBJ2-3; D is ambiguous. The CDR3 has 13 amino acids. Germline assignment: CDR1 SNHLY and CDR2 FYNNEI. V dropped 9 bases and J dropped 4 bases, with 14 bases sitting between them.

This chain links TRBV25-1 with TRBJ2-1; perhaps TRBD1 as D (6 bases). The germline gives CDR1 MGHDK, CDR2 SYGVNS. The CDR3 runs 15 residues. Trimming took off 5 bases at V and 5 bases at J, with 16 bases between the two ends. This CDR3 is CASSPPGQPNNEQFF. CDR3 in DNA: TGTGCCAGCAGTCCTCCGGGACAACCAAACAATGAGCAGTTCTTC.

This sequence joins TRBV30 and TRBJ1-1, with D unresolved. The germline V gene has CDR1 GTSNPN and CDR2 SVGIG (reference sequence). This CDR3 contains 12 residues. V was clipped by 1 base and J by 1 base, with 4 bases between them. CDR3: CAWSASNTEAFF. CDR3 bases: TGTGCCTGGAGTGCATCGAACACTGAAGCTTTCTTT.

The chain recombines TRBV5-1 with TRBJ2-1; a weak D match, TRBD2 (6 bases). Germline lookup yields CDR1 SGHRS and CDR2 YFSETQ. V was cut by 4 bases and J by 5 bases, with 13 bases left in between. CDR3 size: 14 residues. The CDR3 spells CASSPAGSNNEQFF. CDR3 coding DNA: TGCGCCAGCAGCCCCGCCGGGAGCAACAATGAGCAGTTCTTC.

The rearrangement joins TRBV10-3 to TRBJ2-7; perhaps D is TRBD1 or TRBD2 (6 bases each). The CDR3 spans 13 residues. The germline V gene encodes CDR1 ENHRY and CDR2 SYGVKD. V was trimmed by 6 bases and J by 5 bases, leaving 14 bases between them. The CDR3 coding sequence is TGTGCCATCAGCCCCCCCGGGGGCAACGAGCAGTACTTC. It specifies CAISPPGGNEQYF.

The chain is built from TRBV15 and TRBJ1-4; D unclear. V lost 0 bases and J 4 bases, leaving 9 bases between the germline ends. The CDR3 length is 15 residues. Per germline, CDR1 LNHNV and CDR2 YYDKDF (reference sequence). CDR3 DNA sequence: TGTGCCACCAGCAGAGAACACCTTCATAATGAAAAACTGTTTTTT. Translated, it gives CATSREHLHNEKLFF. The full variable domain, in which reference TRBV15 and TRBJ1-4 provide the parts outside the CDR3, is DAMVIQNPRYQVTQFGKPVTLSCSQTLNHNVMYWYQQKSSQAPKLLFHYYDKDFNNEADTPDNFQSRRPNTSFCFLDIRSPGLGDTAMYLCATSREHLHNEKLFFGSGTQLSVL.

The rearrangement uses TRBV6-5 and TRBJ2-5; D might be TRBD2 (5 bases). Trimming stripped 6 bases from V and 11 bases from J, with 19 bases between. The CDR3 has 13 amino acids. Germline CDR1 and CDR2: MNHEY and SVGAGI. CDR3 sequence reads: CASSNSGISGQYF. The CDR3 DNA follows: TGTGCCAGCAGCAACAGTGGGATTTCGGGACAGTACTTC.

The chain uses TRBV25-1 and TRBJ2-1; the match to TRBD2 covers 12 bases. CDR1 is MGHDK, CDR2 SYGVNS, per germline. The CDR3 extends over 16 amino acids. V lost 5 bases and J lost 7; bases outside the gene matches: 9. The chain's CDR3 is CASSKSSGGAENEQFF. The CDR3 bases are TGTGCCAGCAGTAAGTCTAGCGGGGGGGCTGAGAATGAGCAGTTCTTC.

The J gene is TRBJ2-1, the V gene TRBV10-3; TRBD2 matches 8 bases. Germline V gives CDR1 ENHRY, CDR2 SYGVKD. The CDR3 consists of 15 residues. V was clipped by 0 bases and J by 8 bases; unmatched bases: 6. The CDR3 sequence: CAISESNGGAYEQFF. For the CDR3, the DNA is TGTGCCATCAGTGAGTCGAACGGGGGGGCCTATGAGCAGTTCTTC.

CDR3 sequence (DNA): TGCGCCAGCAGCCCAGAAGCGGGGAGCTCCTACAATGAGCAGTTCTTC. This encodes CASSPEAGSSYNEQFF. The chain carries TRBV4-3 and TRBJ2-1; 7 bases line up with TRBD2. Trimming took 4 bases from V and 0 from J; bases not matched to a gene: 6. This CDR3 is built from 16 residues. The germline CDR1 and CDR2 sequences are LGHNA and YSLEER.

The CDR3: CASSVAEEGTEAFF. CDR3 DNA sequence: TGTGCCAGCAGCGTAGCGGAGGAGGGGACTGAAGCTTTCTTT. The J gene is TRBJ1-1, the V gene TRBV9; TRBD1 is a possible D gene (5 bases). The CDR3 extends over 14 amino acids. CDR1 SGDLS and CDR2 YYNGEE come from the germline V gene. V dropped 0 bases and J dropped 5 bases, with 11 bases sitting between them.

The chain is built from TRBV29-1 and TRBJ2-2; a possible D gene is TRBD1 (6 bases). CDR1 and CDR2 from the germline V gene are SQVTM and ANQGSEA. The V gene lost 7 bases and the J gene lost 8 bases, with 17 bases spanning the gap. The CDR3 covers 13 residues. CDR3 sequence reads: CSAEGERLGELFF. In nucleotides, the CDR3 is TGCAGCGCCGAGGGGGAGAGATTGGGGGAGCTGTTTTTT.

This clone showed up just once. The chain's CDR3 is CAWDRGQGDTQYF. DNA for the CDR3: TGTGCCTGGGACAGGGGGCAAGGAGATACGCAGTATTTT. This sequence joins TRBV30 and TRBJ2-3; TRBD1 matches 10 bases. The germline gives CDR1 GTSNPN, CDR2 SVGIG (reference sequence). The CDR3 sequence is 13 residues long. The junction had 4 bases not matched to a gene; V was cut back by 5 bases and J by 5 bases.

This clone was detected a few times. The V and J genes are TRBV6-6 and TRBJ2-3; 9 nucleotides match TRBD2. V dropped 3 bases and J dropped 1; count of bases not matched to a gene: 5. The CDR3 runs 16 residues. Per the germline V gene, CDR1 is MNHNY and CDR2 is SVGAGI (reference sequence). The CDR3 DNA reads as TGTGCCAGCAGTTATTTAGCGGGGGTACGCACAGATACGCAGTATTTT. Amino acid sequence: CASSYLAGVRTDTQYF.

J is TRBJ1-1 and V is TRBV30; 10 bases map to TRBD1. Trimming at V came to 7 bases and at J to 0 bases, leaving 8 bases not matched to a gene. CDR3 length: 15 amino acids. In germline, CDR1 is GTSNPN, CDR2 SVGIG (reference sequence). CDR3 in amino acids: CASSGTGVLNTEAFF. Here the CDR3 DNA reads TGTGCCTCATCCGGGACAGGGGTATTGAACACTGAAGCTTTCTTT.

This chain joins TRBV4-1 and TRBJ2-3; no clear D. Trimming took 0 bases from V and 4 from J, leaving 11 bases between them. CDR3 size: 15 residues. From germline, CDR1 is MGHRA and CDR2 YSYEKL. CDR3 protein: CASSQESNRADTQYF. The CDR3 DNA follows: TGCGCCAGCAGCCAAGAGTCCAACCGGGCAGATACGCAGTATTTT.

CDR3 residues: CSALTGGKGNGYTF. CDR3 DNA: TGCAGCGCCCTGACAGGGGGCAAGGGTAACGGCTACACCTTC. This rearrangement joins TRBV29-1 to TRBJ1-2, with 10 positions matching TRBD1. Germline V gene lookup returns CDR1 SQVTM and CDR2 ANQGSEA. The CDR3 consists of 14 residues. Trimming took 7 bases from V and 8 from J; bases not matched to a gene: 13.

The rearrangement joins TRBV29-1 to TRBJ2-3; D uncertain. Per germline, CDR1 SQVTM and CDR2 ANQGSEA. The CDR3 length is 10 residues. The ends were cut back, 6 bases at V and 5 bases at J, with 6 bases in the middle. In DNA, the CDR3 is TGCAGCGTCTTCAGAGATACGCAGTATTTT. Translated, it gives CSVFRDTQYF.

The V and J genes are TRBV13 and TRBJ1-2; 7 bases agree with TRBD1. The junction had 5 bases not matched to a gene; V was cut back by 5 bases and J by 8 bases. Germline CDR1 and CDR2: PRHDT and FYEKMQ (reference sequence). The CDR3 loop spans 12 amino acids. This chain's CDR3 is CASSAGTAGYTF. CDR3 nucleotide sequence: TGTGCCAGCAGCGCTGGGACAGCGGGCTACACCTTC.

The J gene is TRBJ2-7, the V gene TRBV15; possibly TRBD1 or TRBD2 for D (6 bases each). The CDR3 has 15 residues. Germline loops: CDR1 LNHNV, CDR2 YYDKDF (reference sequence). The V and J ends lost 5 bases and 6 bases respectively, with 20 bases between them. CDR3 coding DNA: TGTGCCACCAGCCCCTATGAGGGGGGAACGGGCGAGCAGTACTTC. Its translation is CATSPYEGGTGEQYF.

This rearrangement joins TRBV27 to TRBJ1-1; D ambiguous. Trimming left V 2 bases short and J 3 bases short, with 7 bases between. In germline, CDR1 is MNHEY, CDR2 SMNVEV (reference sequence). This CDR3 comprises 13 residues. The CDR3 nucleotides read TGTGCCAGCAGTTTAACCCTTTACACTGAAGCTTTCTTT. This sequence encodes CASSLTLYTEAFF.

This clone has only one observation. The chain uses TRBV6-5 and TRBJ1-1; 8 positions match TRBD1. V gave up 0 bases and J gave up 3 bases; unmatched junction bases: 3. This CDR3 is 15 amino acids long. The germline CDR1 and CDR2 sequences are MNHEY and SVGAGI. The CDR3 spells CASSYSTGADTEAFF. CDR3 coding DNA: TGTGCCAGCAGTTACTCGACAGGGGCGGACACTGAAGCTTTCTTT.

This clone was counted once. This chain uses TRBV4-3 with TRBJ1-1; 8 bases align to TRBD1. V shed 0 bases and J 2 bases; nucleotides not matched to a gene: 2. Germline assignment: CDR1 LGHNA and CDR2 YSLEER. The CDR3 runs 15 residues. The CDR3, as DNA: TGCGCCAGCAGCCAAGATCCAGGGGGCAACACTGAAGCTTTCTTT. Translating gives CASSQDPGGNTEAFF.